The entry below gives a single TCR beta chain sequence along with its context. As yet, its antigen is unknown. The source of the sample is a study of T cell responses to AZD1222 COVID-19 vaccine. Study-wide results and caveats: Donors were mostly white British, more females; clonal diversity possibly underestimated. At 160-218 and 743-854, vaccine-associated CD4 TCRs were dominant, and they spanned spike. At baseline, seropositivity was found in only a handful of AZD1222 recipients.

The CDR3 spans 15 residues. Germline-derived CDR1 and CDR2 are MGHDK and SYGVNS. Trimming took 3 bases from V and 3 from J, leaving 11 bases between them. The repertoire was sequenced with immunoSEQ multiplex PCR; TCRdb's copy has only in-frame clones and lacks some. The table records more than 100,000 clones, approximately 85% of them present only once. V usage is TRBV25-1 and J usage is TRBJ2-2; TRBD2 is a possible D gene (6 bases). Sequenced here: peripheral blood, sampled on day 0 of AZD1222 vaccination. The TCR comes from an adult in good health. The CDR3 region is CASSDGGEDTGELFF. The CDR3 nucleotides read TGTGCCAGCAGTGATGGCGGGGAGGACACCGGGGAGCTGTTTTTT.